A single sample is the source of the 7 T cell receptor beta chains below, sequenced in a study of control samples from healthy donors and cancer patients. TCRdb's copy holds only in-frame clones and misses some; the assay was immunoSEQ multiplex PCR. The sample yields tens of thousands of clones, roughly 86% seen once. Sequencing was done on a sample of PBMCs. All receptors come from a man between 50 and 59 years old with head and neck cancer.

Only one count was recorded for this clone. The chain combines TRBV2 with TRBJ2-7; TRBD2 is a possible D gene (5 bases). This CDR3 region has 12 residues. V gave up 2 bases and J gave up 4 bases, with 6 bases separating them. The germline V gene encodes CDR1 SNHLY and CDR2 FYNNEI. The CDR3 DNA sequence: TGTGCCAGCAGTGAATCGGGGTACGAGCAGTACTTC. Protein sequence: CASSESGYEQYF.

CDR3 in amino acids: CASPPRDRVFGPDTQYF. CDR3 nucleotide sequence: TGTGCCAGCCCCCCCCGGGACAGGGTGTTTGGTCCAGATACGCAGTATTTT. The rearrangement links TRBV28 to TRBJ2-3; 9 bases map to TRBD1. The ends lost 8 bases at V and 4 bases at J; junction bases unmatched: 16. CDR3 length equals 17 residues. CDR1 and CDR2 from the germline V gene are MDHEN and SYDVKM.

The chain is built from TRBV27 and TRBJ2-7; TRBD2 matches at 9 bases. After removal of 5 bases from V and 0 bases from J, the junction contained 11 bases not matched to a gene. Looked up from germline, CDR1 is MNHEY and CDR2 is SMNVEV (reference sequence). The CDR3 extends over 17 amino acids. The CDR3 spells CASSIRASGDLSYEQYF. CDR3 nucleotides: TGTGCCAGCAGTATTAGGGCTAGCGGGGATCTCTCCTACGAGCAGTACTTC.

The J gene is TRBJ2-1, the V gene TRBV2; 9 bases are a match to TRBD2. The CDR3 has 13 residues. V was pared by 8 bases and J by 9 bases, with 8 bases of the junction left unmatched. From germline, CDR1 is SNHLY and CDR2 FYNNEI. In DNA, the CDR3 is TGTGCCAGCGGGCGGGAGGGCCTAAGTGAGCAGTTCTTC. Encoded protein: CASGREGLSEQFF.

The CDR3 nucleotides read TGTGCCAGCAGCCAAGAATCACACTCTGGAAACACCATATATTTT. Amino acids: CASSQESHSGNTIYF. The rearrangement links TRBV3-1 (or the pseudogene TRBV3-2) to TRBJ1-3; unclear D gene. Per the germline V gene, CDR1 is LGHDT and CDR2 is YNNKEL (reference sequence). The V and J ends lost 0 bases and 0 bases respectively, with 6 bases between them. The CDR3 is 15 amino acids.

The chain joins TRBV3-1 (or the pseudogene TRBV3-2) to TRBJ2-7; maybe TRBD2 (5 bases). CDR1 LGHDT and CDR2 YNNKEL come from the germline V gene (reference sequence). This CDR3 is built from 14 residues. With 3 bases removed from V and 0 bases from J, the gap between germline ends came to 9 bases. CDR3 DNA: TGTGCCAGCAGCCAGGGCGAGGGCTCCTACGAGCAGTACTTC. Its translation: CASSQGEGSYEQYF.

V usage is TRBV18 and J usage is TRBJ2-3; TRBD2 matches at 11 bases. Germline trimming cut 2 bases from V and 4 bases from J; bases unmatched to any gene: 8. CDR1 KGHSH and CDR2 LQKENI come from the germline V gene. This CDR3 contains 17 residues. DNA of the CDR3: TGTGCCAGCTCACCATCCTTACTAGCGGGAGTGGCAGATACGCAGTATTTT. It is translated as CASSPSLLAGVADTQYF.